This T cell receptor (beta chain) came from a study of cytomegalovirus exposure and HLA in healthy donors. Primers: 60 Vbeta forward and 13 Jbeta reverse. The table came from immunoSEQ multiplex PCR; TCRdb's copy has only in-frame clones and leaves some out. The data contain about 140,000 clones, about 74% of them singletons. This clone was recorded once. Its antigen is unknown. Looked up from germline, CDR1 is KGHSH and CDR2 is LQKENI. V lost 3 bases and J lost 6; bases outside the gene matches: 8. This CDR3 spans 15 amino acids. Findings and limits, study-wide: Confirmation was obtained in vitro that a few CMV-associated chains are specific for CMV antigens. The number of N-insertions in an Asian-associated ancestry cluster was reportedly below the roughly 620-donor mean in a later analysis. In an earlier analysis, most TCR beta V segments were productive about 87% or about 30% of the time.

The specimen sequenced was PBMCs. This chain links TRBV18 with TRBJ1-2; 9 bases map to TRBD1. The clonotype originates from a man in his forties in good health and CMV-seronegative. CDR3 region: CASSPRGQGSDGYTF. The CDR3 DNA sequence: TGTGCCAGCTCACCCCGGGGACAGGGTTCCGATGGCTACACCTTC.